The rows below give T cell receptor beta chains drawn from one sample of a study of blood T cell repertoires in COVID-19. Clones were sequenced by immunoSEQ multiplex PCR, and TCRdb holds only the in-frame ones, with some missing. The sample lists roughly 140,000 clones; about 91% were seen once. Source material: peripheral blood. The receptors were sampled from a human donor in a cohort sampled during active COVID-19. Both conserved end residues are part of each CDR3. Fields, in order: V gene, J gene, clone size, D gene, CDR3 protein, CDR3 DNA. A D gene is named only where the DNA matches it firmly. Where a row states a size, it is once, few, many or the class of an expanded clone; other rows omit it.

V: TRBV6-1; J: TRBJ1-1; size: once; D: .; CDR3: CASSEAPRAFF; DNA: TGTGCCAGCAGTGAAGCGCCCCGGGCTTTCTTT
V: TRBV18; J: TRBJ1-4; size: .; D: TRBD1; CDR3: CASSPSLTGAEKLFF; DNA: TGTGCCAGCTCACCGTCCTTGACAGGGGCTGAAAAACTGTTTTTT
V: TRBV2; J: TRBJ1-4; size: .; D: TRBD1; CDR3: CASKGAQGEKLFF; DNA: TGTGCCAGCAAGGGGGCTCAAGGGGAAAAACTGTTTTTT
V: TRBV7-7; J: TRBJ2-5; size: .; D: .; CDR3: CAINGPGAQYF; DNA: TGTGCTATCAATGGCCCGGGGGCCCAGTACTTC
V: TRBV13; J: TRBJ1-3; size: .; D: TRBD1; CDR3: CASSLAIEGTGARSGNTIYF; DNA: TGTGCCAGCAGCTTAGCCATAGAGGGGACAGGGGCTCGATCTGGAAACACCATATATTTT
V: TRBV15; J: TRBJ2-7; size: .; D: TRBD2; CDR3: CATSRDKLAGGTYEQYF; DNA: TGTGCCACCAGCAGAGATAAACTAGCGGGGGGGACCTACGAGCAGTACTTC
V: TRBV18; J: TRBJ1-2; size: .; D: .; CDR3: CASYRSGLYGYTF; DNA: TGTGCCAGCTACAGATCTGGACTCTATGGCTACACCTTC
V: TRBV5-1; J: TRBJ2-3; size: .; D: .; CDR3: CASSFDFDTQYF; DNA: TGCGCCAGCAGCTTTGACTTTGATACGCAGTATTTT
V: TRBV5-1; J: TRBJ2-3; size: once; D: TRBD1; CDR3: CASSLLLGQGATDTQYF; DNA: TGCGCCAGCAGCTTGCTACTGGGACAGGGGGCGACAGATACGCAGTATTTT
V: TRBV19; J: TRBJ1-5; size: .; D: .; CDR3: CASTQGYSNQPQHF; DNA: TGTGCCAGTACACAGGGCTATAGCAATCAGCCCCAGCATTTT
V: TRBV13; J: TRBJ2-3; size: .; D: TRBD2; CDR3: CASSHGTSGVGDTQYF; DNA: TGTGCCAGCAGCCATGGGACTAGCGGGGTGGGAGATACGCAGTATTTT
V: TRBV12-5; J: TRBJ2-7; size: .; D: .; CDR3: CASGLALYQGPGYEQYF; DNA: TGTGCTAGTGGTTTGGCCTTATACCAGGGGCCCGGCTACGAGCAGTACTTC
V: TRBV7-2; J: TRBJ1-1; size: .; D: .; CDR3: CASSPGHMNTEAFF; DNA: TGTGCCAGCAGCCCAGGGCACATGAACACTGAAGCTTTCTTT
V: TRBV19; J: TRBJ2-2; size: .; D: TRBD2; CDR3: CASSFSGGDTGELFF; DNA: TGTGCCAGTAGTTTCAGCGGGGGGGACACCGGGGAGCTGTTTTTT
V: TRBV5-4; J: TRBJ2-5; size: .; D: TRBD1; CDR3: CASRPGQGSPETQYF; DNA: TGTGCCAGCAGGCCCGGACAGGGTTCGCCAGAGACCCAGTACTTC
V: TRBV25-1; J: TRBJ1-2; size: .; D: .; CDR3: CASSADSLGGYTF; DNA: TGTGCCAGCAGTGCCGACAGTCTAGGGGGCTACACCTTC
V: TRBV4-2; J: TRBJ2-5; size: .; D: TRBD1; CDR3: CASGQGAERETQYF; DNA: TGTGCCAGCGGTCAGGGGGCGGAGAGAGAGACCCAGTACTTC
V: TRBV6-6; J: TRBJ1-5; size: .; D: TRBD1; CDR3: CASRPGTAYQPQHF; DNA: TGTGCCAGCAGGCCCGGGACAGCCTATCAGCCCCAGCATTTT
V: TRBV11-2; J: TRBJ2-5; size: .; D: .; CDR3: CASSLVHQETQYF; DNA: TGTGCCAGCAGCTTAGTACATCAAGAGACCCAGTACTTC
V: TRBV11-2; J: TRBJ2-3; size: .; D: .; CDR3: CASTPSTDTQYF; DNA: TGTGCCAGCACCCCCTCCACAGATACGCAGTATTTT
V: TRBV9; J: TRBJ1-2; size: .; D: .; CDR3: CASSPPGSNYGYTF; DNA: TGTGCCAGCAGCCCCCCAGGGTCTAACTATGGCTACACCTTC
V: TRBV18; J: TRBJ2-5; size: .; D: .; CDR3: CASSPMGAQETQYF; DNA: TGTGCCAGCTCACCAATGGGGGCACAGGAGACCCAGTACTTC
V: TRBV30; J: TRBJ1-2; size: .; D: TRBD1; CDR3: CAWRNRGRDYGYTF; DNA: TGTGCCTGGAGGAACAGGGGAAGGGACTATGGCTACACCTTC
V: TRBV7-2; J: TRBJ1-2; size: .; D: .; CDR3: CASSPGGGPYGYTF; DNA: TGTGCCAGCAGCCCCGGGGGGGGCCCCTATGGCTACACCTTC
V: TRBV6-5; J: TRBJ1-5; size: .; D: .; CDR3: CASRVKSSNQPQHF; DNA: TGTGCCAGCAGGGTCAAGAGTAGCAATCAGCCCCAGCATTTT
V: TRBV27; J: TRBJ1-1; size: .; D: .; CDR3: CASSPHGYAEAFF; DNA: TGTGCCAGCAGCCCCCACGGTTACGCTGAAGCTTTCTTT
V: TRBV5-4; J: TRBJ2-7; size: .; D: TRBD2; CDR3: CASSLRSSGAYEQYF; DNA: TGTGCCAGCAGCTTAAGATCTAGCGGGGCCTACGAGCAGTACTTC
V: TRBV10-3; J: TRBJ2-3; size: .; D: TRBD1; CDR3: CAISDPDRPVQYF; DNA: TGTGCCATCAGTGACCCGGACAGGCCAGTGCAGTATTTT
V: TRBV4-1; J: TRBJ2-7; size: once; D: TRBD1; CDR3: CASSPLGVTGVYEQYF; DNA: TGCGCCAGCAGCCCGTTAGGTGTGACAGGGGTTTACGAGCAGTACTTC
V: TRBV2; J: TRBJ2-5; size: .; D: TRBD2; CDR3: CASSLTTSGGAETQYF; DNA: TGTGCCAGCAGCTTAACGACTAGCGGGGGGGCTGAGACCCAGTACTTC
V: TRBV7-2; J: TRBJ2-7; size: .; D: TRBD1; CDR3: CASSLRQGAYEQYF; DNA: TGTGCCAGCAGCTTACGGCAGGGGGCTTACGAGCAGTACTTC
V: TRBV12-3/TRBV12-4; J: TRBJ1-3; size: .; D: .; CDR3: CASAGGNTIYF; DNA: TGTGCCAGCGCGGGGGGAAACACCATATATTTT
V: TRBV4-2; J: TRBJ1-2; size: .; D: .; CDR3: CASSQVRGGAPNYGYTF; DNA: TGTGCCAGCAGCCAAGTGAGGGGAGGGGCTCCTAACTATGGCTACACCTTC
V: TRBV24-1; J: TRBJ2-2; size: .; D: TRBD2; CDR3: CATSDTSGYTGELFF; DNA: TGTGCCACCAGTGATACTAGCGGGTACACCGGGGAGCTGTTTTTT
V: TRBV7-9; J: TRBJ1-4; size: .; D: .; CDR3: CASSSRGPTNEKLFF; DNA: TGTGCCAGCAGCTCACGGGGTCCAACTAATGAAAAACTGTTTTTT
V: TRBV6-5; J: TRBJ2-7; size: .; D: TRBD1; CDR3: CASSYRQGYEQYF; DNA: TGTGCCAGCAGTTACCGACAGGGTTACGAGCAGTACTTC
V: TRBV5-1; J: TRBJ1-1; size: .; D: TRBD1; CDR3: CASSPPSTGDLNTEAFF; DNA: TGCGCCAGCAGCCCCCCCTCGACAGGGGACCTGAACACTGAAGCTTTCTTT
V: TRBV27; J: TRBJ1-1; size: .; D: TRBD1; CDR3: CASSLSWTGGVLTEAFF; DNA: TGTGCCAGCAGTTTATCATGGACAGGGGGCGTGCTCACTGAAGCTTTCTTT
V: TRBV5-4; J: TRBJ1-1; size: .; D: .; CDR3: CASSLVGGLNTEAFF; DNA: TGTGCCAGCAGCTTGGTGGGGGGACTGAACACTGAAGCTTTCTTT
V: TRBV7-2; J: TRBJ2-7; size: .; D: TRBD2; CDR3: CASSTRTSGYEQYF; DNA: TGTGCCAGCAGCACCCGGACTAGCGGCTACGAGCAGTACTTC
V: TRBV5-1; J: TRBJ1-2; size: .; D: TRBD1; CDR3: CASSLEGARYGYTF; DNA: TGCGCCAGCAGCTTGGAGGGGGCGCGCTATGGCTACACCTTC
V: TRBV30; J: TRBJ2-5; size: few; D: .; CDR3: CAWSATFGSRYQETQYF; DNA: TGTGCCTGGAGCGCTACTTTCGGGAGTCGGTACCAAGAGACCCAGTACTTC